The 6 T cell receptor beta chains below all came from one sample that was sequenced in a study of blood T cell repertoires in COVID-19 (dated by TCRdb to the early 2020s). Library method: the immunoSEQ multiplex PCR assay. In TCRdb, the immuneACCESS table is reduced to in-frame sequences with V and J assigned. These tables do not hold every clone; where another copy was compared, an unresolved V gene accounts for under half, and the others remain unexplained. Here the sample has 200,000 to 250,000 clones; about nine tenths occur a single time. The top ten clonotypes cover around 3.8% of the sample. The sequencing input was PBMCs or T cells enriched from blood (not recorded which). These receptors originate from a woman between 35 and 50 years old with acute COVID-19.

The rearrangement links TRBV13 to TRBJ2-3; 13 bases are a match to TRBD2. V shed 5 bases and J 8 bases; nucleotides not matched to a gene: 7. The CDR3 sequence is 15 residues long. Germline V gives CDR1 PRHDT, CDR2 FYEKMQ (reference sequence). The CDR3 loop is CASSQGLAGKGTQYF. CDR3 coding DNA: TGTGCCAGCAGCCAGGGACTAGCGGGGAAGGGTACGCAGTATTTT.

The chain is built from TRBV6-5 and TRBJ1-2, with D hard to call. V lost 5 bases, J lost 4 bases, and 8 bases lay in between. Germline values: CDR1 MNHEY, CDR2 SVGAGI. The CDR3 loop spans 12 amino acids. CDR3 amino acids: CASSPAGYGYTF. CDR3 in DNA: TGTGCCAGCAGTCCGGCGGGCTATGGCTACACCTTC.

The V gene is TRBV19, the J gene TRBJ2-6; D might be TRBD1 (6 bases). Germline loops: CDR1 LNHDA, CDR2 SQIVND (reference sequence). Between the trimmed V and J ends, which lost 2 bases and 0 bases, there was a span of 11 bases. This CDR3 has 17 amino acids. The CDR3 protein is CASSILQGISGANVLTF. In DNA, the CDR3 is TGTGCCAGTAGTATATTACAGGGAATCTCTGGGGCCAACGTCCTGACTTTC.

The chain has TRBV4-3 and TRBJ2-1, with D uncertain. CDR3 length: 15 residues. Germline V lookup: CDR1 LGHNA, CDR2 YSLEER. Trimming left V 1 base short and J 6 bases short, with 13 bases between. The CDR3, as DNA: TGCGCCAGCAGCCAAGCGGCAGGTGCTGGCAATGAGCAGTTCTTC. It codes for CASSQAAGAGNEQFF.

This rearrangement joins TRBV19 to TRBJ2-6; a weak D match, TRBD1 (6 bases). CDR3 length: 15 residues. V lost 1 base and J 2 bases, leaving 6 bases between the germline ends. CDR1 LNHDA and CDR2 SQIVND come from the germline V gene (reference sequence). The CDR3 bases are TGTGCCAGTAGTATAGCAGGGGCTGGGGCCAACGTCCTGACTTTC. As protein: CASSIAGAGANVLTF.

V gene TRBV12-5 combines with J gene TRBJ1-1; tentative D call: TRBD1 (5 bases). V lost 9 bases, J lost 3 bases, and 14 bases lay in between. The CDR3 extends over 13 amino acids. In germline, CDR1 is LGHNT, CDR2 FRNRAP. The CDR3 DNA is TGTGCTAGCTGCAATTCAGGGTACACTGAAGCTTTCTTT. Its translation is CASCNSGYTEAFF.